This passage covers 21 T cell receptor beta chains from one sample sequenced in a study of CD8 T cells in Susac syndrome. Reverse transcription used 0.5 to 1 ug RNA and random hexamers. TCRdb recomputed calls from the immunoSEQ multiplex PCR reads with MiXCR, one row per CDR3 protein. Of around 180,000 distinct CDR3 sequences in the sample, around 94% were seen once. Specimen: CD4+ T cells from PBMCs. All receptors derive from a human donor with Susac syndrome.

V usage is TRBV20-1 and J usage is TRBJ2-2; unclear D gene. Germline CDR1 DFQATT, CDR2 SNEGSKA (reference sequence). The CDR3 has 14 amino acids. The V end was cut by 0 bases, the J end by 3 bases, with 8 bases between. This CDR3 reads CSARESGHTGELFF. The CDR3, as DNA: TGCAGTGCTAGAGAAAGTGGGCACACCGGGGAGCTGTTTTTT.

V is TRBV10-3 and J is TRBJ2-3; D unclear. Trimming removed 7 bases at V and 0 bases at J, with 8 bases between. Germline V gene lookup returns CDR1 ENHRY and CDR2 SYGVKD. This CDR3 is 13 amino acids long. CDR3: CAITNPSTDTQYF. DNA for the CDR3: TGTGCCATCACTAATCCGAGCACAGATACGCAGTATTTT.

The chain couples TRBV18 to TRBJ2-5, with D maybe TRBD2 (6 bases). V was pared by 6 bases and J by 0 bases, with 8 bases between. This CDR3 is 13 amino acids long. Germline CDR1 and CDR2: KGHSH and LQKENI. CDR3 nucleotide sequence: TGTGCCAGCTCGGCGGGGTACCAAGAGACCCAGTACTTC. The encoded protein is CASSAGYQETQYF.

This chain joins TRBV2 and TRBJ2-7; 12 bases align to TRBD1. The germline V gene encodes CDR1 SNHLY and CDR2 FYNNEI. V gave up 4 bases and J gave up 3 bases; unmatched junction bases: 7. The CDR3 sequence is 16 residues long. The CDR3 reads CASSGSGTGGVYEQYF. In DNA, the CDR3 is TGTGCCAGCAGTGGGTCCGGGACAGGGGGCGTCTACGAGCAGTACTTC.

This chain connects TRBV5-5 to TRBJ2-7, with 9 bases fitting TRBD1. The CDR3 spans 16 residues. Germline assignment: CDR1 SGHKS and CDR2 YYEKEE (reference sequence). V trimming: 5 bases; J trimming: 2 bases; junction bases outside the gene matches: 11. CDR3 amino acids: CASSFPGQGLPYEQYF. The CDR3 region has the DNA TGTGCCAGCAGTTTCCCGGGACAGGGCCTCCCCTACGAGCAGTACTTC.

The V and J genes are TRBV5-1 and TRBJ2-7; D tentatively fits TRBD1 or TRBD2 (6 bases each). Germline CDR1 is SGHRS and CDR2 is YFSETQ. This CDR3 is built from 15 residues. The V gene lost 1 base and the J gene lost 2 bases, with 13 bases spanning the gap. DNA for the CDR3: TGCGCCAGCAGCTTGACGGGGGCCCCGGCCTACGAGCAGTACTTC. It encodes CASSLTGAPAYEQYF.

This chain joins TRBV9 and TRBJ1-5; 8 positions agree with TRBD1. This CDR3 contains 14 residues. Germline trimming cut 6 bases from V and 1 base from J; bases unmatched to any gene: 3. Per germline, CDR1 SGDLS and CDR2 YYNGEE. The CDR3 region is CASNQGASNQPQHF. Here the CDR3 DNA reads TGTGCCAGCAACCAGGGGGCGAGCAATCAGCCCCAGCATTTT.

The chain employs TRBV5-1 and TRBJ1-2; D perhaps matches TRBD1 (5 bases). Germline loops: CDR1 SGHRS, CDR2 YFSETQ. The CDR3 spans 14 residues. With 0 bases removed from V and 8 bases from J, the gap between germline ends came to 14 bases. CDR3 sequence: CASSLAGQGPGYTF. The CDR3 DNA reads TGCGCCAGCAGCTTGGCCGGACAAGGCCCGGGCTACACCTTC.

The V and J genes are TRBV15 and TRBJ2-7; no firm D call. Trimming took 0 bases from V and 7 from J, leaving 10 bases between them. The CDR3 covers 13 residues. The germline V gene has CDR1 LNHNV and CDR2 YYDKDF (reference sequence). The CDR3 sequence is CATSRDQGREQYF. The DNA of the CDR3 is TGTGCCACCAGCAGAGATCAAGGGCGGGAGCAGTACTTC.

Here the CDR3 reads CASSGPSGGLGFF. CDR3 coding DNA: TGTGCCAGCAGTGGACCTAGCGGGGGGCTGGGGTTCTTC. This chain uses TRBV2 with TRBJ2-1; 11 nucleotides align to TRBD2. Germline CDR1 reads SNHLY; CDR2 reads FYNNEI. J lost 15 bases, V lost 4 bases, and 8 bases had no gene match. The CDR3 runs 13 residues.

The chain couples TRBV10-2 to TRBJ2-3; tentative D call: TRBD1 (6 bases). Trimming stripped 7 bases from V and 4 bases from J, with 9 bases between. Germline lookup yields CDR1 WSHSY and CDR2 SAAADI. The CDR3 length is 12 residues. The CDR3 reads CASKQGPDTQYF. CDR3 DNA sequence: TGCGCCAGCAAACAGGGACCAGATACGCAGTATTTT.

The V call is TRBV7-9, the J call TRBJ2-1; 10 bases map to TRBD1. V was pared by 0 bases and J by 10 bases, with 12 bases of the junction left unmatched. The CDR3 is 17 amino acids. Germline V gives CDR1 SEHNR, CDR2 FQNEAQ (reference sequence). The CDR3 is CASSLAWGTGAITEQFF. The DNA of the CDR3 is TGTGCCAGCAGCTTAGCGTGGGGGACAGGGGCTATCACGGAGCAGTTCTTC. Using reference TRBV7-9 and TRBJ2-1 for the parts outside the CDR3, the full variable domain is DTGVSQNPRHKITKRGQNVTFRCDPISEHNRLYWYRQTLGQGPEFLTYFQNEAQLEKSRLLSDRFSAERPKGSFSTLEIQRTEQGDSAMYLCASSLAWGTGAITEQFFGPGTRLTVL.

The genes are TRBV20-1 and TRBJ2-7; 10 bases are shared with TRBD1. Looked up from germline, CDR1 is DFQATT and CDR2 is SNEGSKA (reference sequence). The CDR3 extends over 13 amino acids. V lost 5 bases to trimming and J lost 7 bases; unmatched junction nucleotides: 8. CDR3 nucleotides: TGCAGTGCTCCAGACAGGGGGCCGGGAGAGCAGTACTTC. It specifies CSAPDRGPGEQYF.

The chain uses TRBV4-3 and TRBJ2-7; 10 bases align to TRBD1. Per the germline V gene, CDR1 is LGHNA and CDR2 is YSLEER. The CDR3 sequence is 15 residues long. The V segment lost 1 base and the J segment 2 bases; nucleotides outside the gene matches: 2. The CDR3 here is CASSQAGTGAYEQYF. In DNA, the CDR3 is TGCGCCAGCAGCCAAGCCGGGACAGGGGCCTACGAGCAGTACTTC.

The J gene is TRBJ2-1, the V gene TRBV4-3; 7 bases fit TRBD1. Trimming took 6 bases from V and 0 from J; bases not matched to a gene: 2. The CDR3 is 14 residues long. Germline assignment: CDR1 LGHNA and CDR2 YSLEER. The CDR3, as DNA: TGCGCCAGCAGACAGGGGAGCTCCTACAATGAGCAGTTCTTC. As protein: CASRQGSSYNEQFF.

This chain connects TRBV20-1 to TRBJ1-4; D not certain. This CDR3 spans 13 amino acids. The ends were cut back, 3 bases at V and 1 base at J, with 6 bases in the middle. Germline V gene sequence: CDR1 DFQATT, CDR2 SNEGSKA (reference sequence). The CDR3: CSASKVTNEKLFF. The CDR3 bases are TGCAGTGCTAGCAAAGTAACTAATGAAAAACTGTTTTTT.

CDR3 protein: CSVDSPGSEKLFF. The CDR3 region has the DNA TGCAGCGTGGACAGTCCCGGGAGTGAAAAACTGTTTTTT. This chain connects TRBV29-1 to TRBJ1-4; possibly TRBD1 for D (6 bases). CDR1 and CDR2 (germline): SQVTM, ANQGSEA. V lost 6 bases to trimming and J lost 7 bases, with 15 bases between them. The CDR3 runs 13 residues.

This chain joins TRBV5-4 and TRBJ2-7; D gene ambiguous. V gave up 1 base and J gave up 7 bases, with 15 bases separating them. The germline V gene has CDR1 SGHNT and CDR2 YYREEE (reference sequence). The CDR3 sequence is 14 residues long. In DNA, the CDR3 is TGTGCCAGCAGCTTGTCCGGCAGAAATACGGAGCAGTACTTC. Protein sequence: CASSLSGRNTEQYF.

V is TRBV18 and J is TRBJ2-4; D perhaps matches TRBD1 (6 bases). CDR1 KGHSH and CDR2 LQKENI come from the germline V gene. Trimming cost V 3 bases and J 0 bases, with 9 bases left between them. The CDR3 length is 15 residues. This CDR3 reads CASSPDSLAKNIQYF. The DNA for the CDR3 is TGTGCCAGCTCACCGGACAGTCTAGCCAAAAACATTCAGTACTTC.

V usage is TRBV20-1 and J usage is TRBJ2-3, with 10 bases matching TRBD2. J gave up 6 bases and V 0 bases, and 6 bases lay outside the gene matches. Looked up from germline, CDR1 is DFQATT and CDR2 is SNEGSKA (reference sequence). This CDR3 region has 15 residues. CDR3 protein: CSARDTSGVGDTQYF. The CDR3 coding sequence is TGCAGTGCTAGAGATACTAGCGGGGTTGGGGATACGCAGTATTTT.

V gene TRBV3-1 combines with J gene TRBJ1-2, with no clear D. V shed 4 bases and J shed 6 bases, with 12 bases lying between them. The CDR3 totals 13 residues. Germline-derived CDR1 and CDR2 are LGHDT and YNNKEL (reference sequence). The CDR3 here is CASSPPTGDGYTF. The CDR3 nucleotides are TGTGCCAGCAGCCCACCAACGGGAGATGGCTACACCTTC.